This T cell receptor (beta chain) was identified in a study of blood T cell repertoires in COVID-19. Here immunoSEQ multiplex PCR was the method, and the copy in TCRdb shows in-frame clones only, minus some. The data show fewer than 350,000 clones, 70% to 90% seen once. The sequence came from a woman in her forties with acute COVID-19. Sequences were obtained from PBMCs or T cells enriched from blood (not recorded which).

The CDR3 reads CAISELGEPHNEQFF. For the CDR3, the DNA is TGTGCCATCAGTGAGTTAGGAGAGCCTCACAATGAGCAGTTCTTC. The chain recombines TRBV10-3 with TRBJ2-1; D is undetermined. Germline CDR1 reads ENHRY; CDR2 reads SYGVKD. The CDR3 covers 15 residues. Trimming removed 1 base at V and 5 bases at J, with 12 bases between.